The 21 T cell receptor beta chains presented below share a single source sample, sequenced in a study of blood T cells in healthy people across ages. Primed by a sample-barcoded 5' primer and a J-beta primer mix, a second PCR proceeded for roughly 7 to 12 cycles. MiXCR, applied by TCRdb to the 5' RACE reads, yields one record per CDR3 protein. The data contain approximately 760,000 distinct CDR3 sequences, roughly 25% of them singletons. These same records also appear under a second study, on T cells of mothers and their children.

Sequencing used blood. Receptor source: a boy younger than 18 in good health.

This chain links TRBV7-9 with TRBJ1-2, with TRBD1 identical over 9 bases. The CDR3 contains 15 residues. Germline V gene data show CDR1 as SEHNR and CDR2 as FQNEAQ (reference sequence). The J segment lost 7 bases and the V segment lost 4 bases, leaving 10 bases of the junction unmatched. The CDR3 region is CASSSLTGTGPGYTF. The CDR3 DNA sequence: TGTGCCAGCAGCTCCTTAACCGGGACAGGGCCTGGCTACACCTTC.

As to this clonotype: The conserved final phenylalanine or tryptophan is absent from the CDR3, which likely points to a read error. This chain links TRBV5-1 with TRBJ2-7; 7 positions agree with TRBD2. The junction had 1 base not matched to a gene; V was cut back by 3 bases and J by 4 bases. Germline V lookup: CDR1 SGHRS, CDR2 YFSETQ. CDR3 length: 12 amino acids. CDR3 amino acids: CASSWEGYEQYS. CDR3 DNA sequence: TGCGCCAGCAGCTGGGAGGGGTACGAGCAGTACTCC.

This clonotype occurred a few times. This CDR3 is CSAANTGGLGNTEAFF. DNA of the CDR3: TGCAGTGCTGCTAACACAGGGGGCTTAGGGAACACTGAAGCTTTCTTT. The chain uses TRBV20-1 and TRBJ1-1, with TRBD1 identical over 9 bases. The CDR3 consists of 16 residues. After removal of 5 bases from V and 1 base from J, the junction contained 11 bases not matched to a gene. Germline loops: CDR1 DFQATT, CDR2 SNEGSKA (reference sequence).

This clonotype was found a few times. The chain joins TRBV10-3 to TRBJ2-6; 8 positions match TRBD1. Looked up from germline, CDR1 is ENHRY and CDR2 is SYGVKD. Trimming took 10 bases from V and 4 from J; bases not matched to a gene: 6. CDR3 length equals 14 residues. CDR3 sequence: CATWDRLGANVLTF. CDR3 DNA sequence: TGTGCCACCTGGGACAGGCTCGGGGCCAACGTCCTGACTTTC.

This chain links TRBV4-1 with TRBJ2-3, with unresolved D. Germline-derived CDR1 and CDR2 are MGHRA and YSYEKL. V was clipped by 3 bases and J by 7 bases, with 11 bases between them. CDR3 length equals 13 residues. As DNA, the CDR3 is TGCGCCAGCAGCCAGTTATACACGAATACGCAGTATTTT. It encodes CASSQLYTNTQYF.

The genes are TRBV12-3 or TRBV12-4 and TRBJ2-3, with D possibly matching TRBD1 (6 bases). Trimming cost V 0 bases and J 1 base, with 11 bases left between them. The CDR3 totals 16 residues. The CDR3 here is CASSLAPGAGTDTQYF. CDR3 in DNA: TGTGCCAGCAGTTTAGCGCCAGGGGCGGGCACAGATACGCAGTATTTT.

Concerning this clonotype: The conserved final phenylalanine or tryptophan is absent from the CDR3, which likely points to a read error. This chain connects TRBV20-1 to TRBJ2-5; 7 bases match TRBD2. The DNA end favors TRBJ2-1, so the J call may be wrong. The germline gives CDR1 DFQATT, CDR2 SNEGSKA (reference sequence). This CDR3 is 13 amino acids long. CDR3 region: CSARARGVGEQFV. The CDR3 nucleotides are TGCAGTGCTAGGGCCCGGGGGGTAGGGGAGCAGTTCGTC.

V gene TRBV3-1 combines with J gene TRBJ2-5; possible D gene TRBD2, 6 bases. The length of the CDR3 is 13 residues. CDR1 is LGHDT, CDR2 YNNKEL, per germline (reference sequence). The germline V and J ends were trimmed by 4 bases and 5 bases, with 11 bases remaining between them. The CDR3 region is CASSPGTHETQYF. CDR3 coding DNA: TGTGCCAGCAGCCCCGGGACTCATGAGACCCAGTACTTC.

This clonotype came up a few times. The chain has TRBV20-1 and TRBJ2-5; D is unclear. V was clipped by 6 bases and J by 5 bases, with 10 bases between them. The CDR3 is made up of 11 amino acids. The V gene's germline CDR1 is DFQATT and CDR2 SNEGSKA (reference sequence). The CDR3: CSAAPKETQYF. The CDR3 region has the DNA TGCAGTGCCGCCCCAAAGGAGACCCAGTACTTC.

This clonotype was recorded only once. The chain combines TRBV11-3 with TRBJ2-5; 8 positions agree with TRBD1. With the DNA end fitting TRBJ2-7 better, the J assignment may be wrong. In germline, CDR1 is SGHNT, CDR2 YENEEA. The CDR3 is 15 amino acids. The CDR3 DNA is TGTGCCAGCAGCGAAGGACAGGGTGTTTCTTACGAGCAGTACTTC. Translation: CASSEGQGVSYEQYF.

This clonotype was detected only a few times. The rearrangement joins TRBV29-1 to TRBJ1-2, with D perhaps TRBD1 (6 bases). Deletions cut 4 bases from V and 2 bases from J, with 11 bases between. CDR3 length: 13 residues. Germline loops: CDR1 SQVTM, CDR2 ANQGSEA. CDR3 sequence (DNA): TGCAGCGTTGTACAGGGTATCAACTATGGCTACACCTTC. Amino acids: CSVVQGINYGYTF.

The chain joins TRBV11-1 to TRBJ2-3; D ambiguous. Germline V lookup: CDR1 SGHAT, CDR2 FQDESV (reference sequence). The CDR3 loop spans 14 amino acids. V was cut by 1 base and J by 8 bases, with 13 bases left in between. CDR3 sequence reads: CASSLVAAHGTQYF. CDR3 DNA: TGTGCCAGCAGCTTAGTTGCGGCTCATGGTACGCAGTATTTT. Full variable domain (rest looked up from reference TRBV11-1 and TRBJ2-3): EAEVAQSPRYKITEKSQAVAFWCDPISGHATLYWYRQILGQGPELLVQFQDESVVDDSQLPKDRFSAERLKGVDSTLKIQPAELGDSAMYLCASSLVAAHGTQYFGPGTRLTVL.

This clonotype was observed a handful of times. The CDR3 sequence is CASISLAGRYEQYF. The CDR3 DNA reads as TGTGCCAGCATATCACTAGCGGGCCGTTACGAGCAGTACTTC. The chain joins TRBV28 to TRBJ2-7; 9 nucleotides line up with TRBD2. CDR3 length equals 14 residues. From germline, CDR1 is MDHEN and CDR2 SYDVKM. V shed 7 bases and J 4 bases; nucleotides not matched to a gene: 8.

This chain connects TRBV28 to TRBJ1-5; 9 positions match TRBD1. V was clipped by 6 bases and J by 0 bases; unmatched bases: 0. Germline V gene sequence: CDR1 MDHEN, CDR2 SYDVKM. The CDR3 has 14 amino acids. The CDR3 region is CASRQGASNQPQHF. In DNA, the CDR3 is TGTGCCAGCAGACAGGGGGCTAGCAATCAGCCCCAGCATTTT.

This clonotype was counted many times. The V call is TRBV18, the J call TRBJ2-3; D unresolved. CDR1 and CDR2 (germline): KGHSH, LQKENI. V lost 0 bases to trimming and J lost 0 bases, with 1 base between them. The CDR3 sequence is 13 residues long. The CDR3 sequence is CASSPPSTDTQYF. Here the CDR3 DNA reads TGTGCCAGCTCACCACCAAGCACAGATACGCAGTATTTT.

The chain couples TRBV2 to TRBJ1-5, with TRBD1 matching 10 bases. This CDR3 is built from 20 residues. The germline CDR1 and CDR2 sequences are SNHLY and FYNNEI. J lost 2 bases, V lost 1 base, and 14 bases had no gene match. CDR3 loop: CASSEVGGDRGLFGNQPQHF. The CDR3 DNA reads as TGTGCCAGCAGTGAAGTTGGGGGGGACAGGGGTCTTTTTGGCAATCAGCCCCAGCATTTT.

This clonotype was picked up a small number of times. This chain links TRBV7-4 with TRBJ2-1; D perhaps matches TRBD2 (6 bases). The CDR3 has 17 amino acids. Per germline, CDR1 SGHVT and CDR2 SQSDAQ. Trimming removed 1 base from V and 7 bases from J, with 20 bases in between. The CDR3 here is CASSLGSGGLPRNEQFF. The CDR3 bases are TGTGCCAGCAGCTTAGGTTCCGGGGGACTCCCCCGGAATGAGCAGTTCTTC. Complete variable domain (other parts from reference TRBV7-4 and TRBJ2-1): GAGVSQSPRYKVAKRGRDVALRCDSISGHVTLYWYRQTLGQGSEVLTYSQSDAQRDKSGRPSGRFSAERPERSVSTLKIQRTEQGDSAVYLCASSLGSGGLPRNEQFFGPGTRLTVL.

The rearrangement uses TRBV12-3 or TRBV12-4 and TRBJ2-3; D is possibly TRBD2 (6 bases). The V gene lost 5 bases and the J gene lost 6 bases, with 21 bases spanning the gap. This CDR3 comprises 16 residues. This CDR3 is CASSPRGPAGIDTQYF. The CDR3 DNA follows: TGTGCCAGCAGTCCTCGAGGTCCAGCGGGCATCGATACGCAGTATTTT.

The J gene is TRBJ1-1, the V gene TRBV7-9, with D possibly being TRBD1 (5 bases). The CDR3 spans 14 residues. Trimming removed 3 bases at V and 1 base at J, with 9 bases between. From germline, CDR1 is SEHNR and CDR2 FQNEAQ (reference sequence). The CDR3 is CASSFQGWNTEAFF. The CDR3 DNA is TGTGCCAGCAGCTTCCAGGGCTGGAACACTGAAGCTTTCTTT.

The CDR3 region has the DNA TGCGCCAGCAGCCCGTCCCCGCAGGCCGTATTCTACGAGCAGTACTTC. Translating gives CASSPSPQAVFYEQYF. This rearrangement joins TRBV5-1 to TRBJ2-5; D not certain. The better agreement between TRBJ2-7 and the DNA end casts doubt on the J call. The CDR3 length is 16 residues. Germline assignment: CDR1 SGHRS and CDR2 YFSETQ.

This clonotype was detected a few times. The chain couples TRBV2 to TRBJ2-1; 8 nucleotides agree with TRBD2. This CDR3 has 15 amino acids. CDR1 is SNHLY, CDR2 FYNNEI, per germline. The J segment lost 0 bases and the V segment lost 6 bases, leaving 4 bases of the junction unmatched. CDR3 loop: CASSGRASSYNEQFF. CDR3 DNA sequence: TGTGCCAGCAGCGGGAGGGCGAGCTCCTACAATGAGCAGTTCTTC. The entire variable domain, with the rest obtained from reference TRBV2 and TRBJ2-1, is as follows: EPEVTQTPSHQVTQMGQEVILRCVPISNHLYFYWYRQILGQKVEFLVSFYNNEISEKSEIFDDQFSVERPDGSNFTLKIRSTKLEDSAMYFCASSGRASSYNEQFFGPGTRLTVL.